The rows below give T cell receptor beta chains drawn from one sample of a study of CD4+ T cells in melanoma. TCRdb keeps only in-frame clones here, not all; method: immunoSEQ multiplex PCR. The profile shows approximately 110,000 clones, around 93% of them singletons. The sequenced sample consisted of peripheral blood. Every receptor here comes from a human donor with melanoma. CDR3s include the opening cysteine and the closing phenylalanine or tryptophan. Each record gives: D gene, V gene, clone size, J gene, CDR3 DNA, CDR3 protein. A D gene is named only where the DNA matches it firmly. Clone size is given for some rows only: seen once, a few or many times, or a class if the clone is expanded.

D: NA
V: TRBV5-1
size: once
J: TRBJ2-1
DNA: TGCGCCAGCAGCTTGGATACAGGACAGAACTACAATGAGCAGTTCTTC
CDR3: CASSLDTGQNYNEQFF

D: TRBD2
V: TRBV4-1
size: NA
J: TRBJ2-5
DNA: TGCGCCAGCAGCCAGGCCCAGCGGGGGGAGACCCAGTACTTC
CDR3: CASSQAQRGETQYF

D: NA
V: TRBV11-2
size: NA
J: TRBJ2-2
DNA: TGTGCCAGCAGCTTAGACGCCTCCACCGGGGAGCTGTTTTTT
CDR3: CASSLDASTGELFF

D: NA
V: TRBV28
size: NA
J: TRBJ1-1
DNA: TGTGCCAGCAGTTTATATGGGGTAAGGGAAGGTGAAGCTTTCTTT
CDR3: CASSLYGVREGEAFF

D: TRBD1
V: TRBV5-8
size: NA
J: TRBJ2-6
DNA: TGTGCCAGCAGCTTGGGTCCGGGACAGGGGACTGGGGCCAACGTCCTGACTTTC
CDR3: CASSLGPGQGTGANVLTF

D: NA
V: TRBV7-8
size: NA
J: TRBJ1-5
DNA: TGTGCCAGCAGCTTAGGTCCTCAAGGCGCAGGGCGGGAACAGCCCCAGCATTTT
CDR3: CASSLGPQGAGREQPQHF

D: NA
V: TRBV4-2
size: NA
J: TRBJ1-6
DNA: TGTGCCAGCAGCCAAGATTTCAACTCCTATAATTCACCCCTCCACTTT
CDR3: CASSQDFNSYNSPLHF

D: TRBD1
V: TRBV28
size: NA
J: TRBJ1-1
DNA: TGTGCCAGCAGCAAACCGGGACAGTTTAACACTGAAGCTTTCTTT
CDR3: CASSKPGQFNTEAFF

D: TRBD2
V: TRBV5-1
size: NA
J: TRBJ2-5
DNA: TGCGCCAGCAGGACTACTAGCGGGAGTGTGGAGACCCAGTACTTC
CDR3: CASRTTSGSVETQYF

D: TRBD2
V: TRBV5-6
size: NA
J: TRBJ2-5
DNA: TGTGCCAGCAGCCTGCTGACTAGCGGGAGCTCTCAAGAGACCCAGTACTTC
CDR3: CASSLLTSGSSQETQYF

D: NA
V: TRBV19
size: NA
J: TRBJ2-1
DNA: TGTGCCAGCTCCCAGGGCAGCTACAATGAGCAGTTCTTC
CDR3: CASSQGSYNEQFF

D: NA
V: TRBV27
size: NA
J: TRBJ2-7
DNA: TGTGCCAGCAGGACCCAGGGGTTCTACGAGCAGTACTTC
CDR3: CASRTQGFYEQYF

D: TRBD1
V: TRBV28
size: NA
J: TRBJ2-7
DNA: TGTGCCAGCAGTTTCTATCGGACAGGAGGAACCGAGCAGTACTTC
CDR3: CASSFYRTGGTEQYF

D: NA
V: TRBV7-9
size: NA
J: TRBJ2-1
DNA: TGTGCCAGCGGAACGCAGGGTAGTACTGAGCAGTTCTTC
CDR3: CASGTQGSTEQFF

D: TRBD1
V: TRBV2
size: NA
J: TRBJ1-1
DNA: TGTGCCAGCAGTCCGGGACAGGGGACTGAAGCTTTCTTT
CDR3: CASSPGQGTEAFF

D: TRBD2
V: TRBV19
size: NA
J: TRBJ2-1
DNA: TGTGCCAGTAGTACCCAGCGGGGGTCCTACAATGAGCAGTTCTTC
CDR3: CASSTQRGSYNEQFF

D: TRBD1
V: TRBV2
size: NA
J: TRBJ1-1
DNA: TGTGCCAGCAGTGAAGTGGACTTGGACAGGGGACCTTTCTTT
CDR3: CASSEVDLDRGPFF

D: TRBD1
V: TRBV4-1
size: NA
J: TRBJ2-4
DNA: TGCGCCAGCAGACGGACAGGGGGAGACATTCAGTACTTC
CDR3: CASRRTGGDIQYF

D: NA
V: TRBV29-1
size: NA
J: TRBJ1-2
DNA: TGCAGCGTTGTGAAGGACAGCACTTTGAACTATGGCTACACCTTC
CDR3: CSVVKDSTLNYGYTF

D: NA
V: TRBV5-1
size: NA
J: TRBJ1-1
DNA: TGCGCCAGCAGTTCTTACGGACAAACTGAAGCTTTCTTT
CDR3: CASSSYGQTEAFF

D: TRBD1
V: TRBV27
size: NA
J: TRBJ2-5
DNA: TGTGCCAGCAGATCTGGACAGGGGGCGTTTGAGACCCAGTACTTC
CDR3: CASRSGQGAFETQYF

D: NA
V: TRBV27
size: NA
J: TRBJ1-1
DNA: TGTGCCAGCAGTTTCCTCGGGGTACCGCCTGAAGCTTTCTTT
CDR3: CASSFLGVPPEAFF

D: NA
V: TRBV12-1
size: NA
J: TRBJ1-1
DNA: TGTGCCAGCAGCTACCGGGACAGGGGCACTGAAGCTTTCTTT
CDR3: CASSYRDRGTEAFF